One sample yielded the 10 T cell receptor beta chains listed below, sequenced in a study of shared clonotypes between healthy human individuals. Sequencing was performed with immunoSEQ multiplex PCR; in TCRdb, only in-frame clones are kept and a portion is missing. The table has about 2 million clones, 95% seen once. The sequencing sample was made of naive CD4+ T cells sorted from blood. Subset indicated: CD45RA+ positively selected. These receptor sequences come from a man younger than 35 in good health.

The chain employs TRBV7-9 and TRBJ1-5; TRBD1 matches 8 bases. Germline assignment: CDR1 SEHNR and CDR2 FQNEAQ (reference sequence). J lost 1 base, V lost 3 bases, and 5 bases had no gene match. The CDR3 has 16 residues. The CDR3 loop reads CASSFHRTGSNQPQHF. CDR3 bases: TGTGCCAGCAGCTTCCACAGGACAGGGAGCAATCAGCCCCAGCATTTT.

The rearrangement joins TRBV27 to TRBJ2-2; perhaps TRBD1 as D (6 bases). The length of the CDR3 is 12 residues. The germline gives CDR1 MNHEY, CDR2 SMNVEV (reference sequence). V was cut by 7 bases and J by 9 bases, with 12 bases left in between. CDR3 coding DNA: TGTGCCAGCAAAACGACAGGCCGGGAGCTGTTTTTT. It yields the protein CASKTTGRELFF.

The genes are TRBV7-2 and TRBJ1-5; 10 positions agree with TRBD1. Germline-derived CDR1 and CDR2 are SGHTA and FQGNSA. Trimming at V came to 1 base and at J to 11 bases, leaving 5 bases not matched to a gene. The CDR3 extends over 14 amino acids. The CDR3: CASSLGQGASTQHF. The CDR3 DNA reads TGTGCCAGCAGCTTAGGACAGGGGGCCTCAACCCAGCATTTT.

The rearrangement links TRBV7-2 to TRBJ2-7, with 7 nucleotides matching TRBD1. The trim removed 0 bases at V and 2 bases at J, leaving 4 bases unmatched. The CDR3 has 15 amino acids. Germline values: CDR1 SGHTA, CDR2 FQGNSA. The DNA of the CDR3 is TGTGCCAGCAGCTTAGCAGGGGGCGATCCCTACGAGCAGTACTTC. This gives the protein CASSLAGGDPYEQYF.

The CDR3 is CASSPHTVTYEQYF. As DNA, the CDR3 is TGTGCCAGCAGTCCCCATACAGTCACCTACGAGCAGTACTTC. J is TRBJ2-7 and V is TRBV28; no clear D. Germline lookup yields CDR1 MDHEN and CDR2 SYDVKM. Trimming took off 5 bases at V and 2 bases at J, with 13 bases between the two ends. The length of the CDR3 is 14 residues.

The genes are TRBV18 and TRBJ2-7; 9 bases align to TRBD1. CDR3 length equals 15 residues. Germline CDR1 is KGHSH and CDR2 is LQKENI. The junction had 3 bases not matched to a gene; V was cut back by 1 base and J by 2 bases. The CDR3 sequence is CASSPRQGDPYEQYF. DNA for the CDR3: TGTGCCAGCTCACCACGACAGGGGGATCCCTACGAGCAGTACTTC.

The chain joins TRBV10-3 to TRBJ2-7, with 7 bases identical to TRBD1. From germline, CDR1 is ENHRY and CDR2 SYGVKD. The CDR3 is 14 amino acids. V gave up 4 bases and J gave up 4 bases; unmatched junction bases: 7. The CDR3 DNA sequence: TGTGCCATCAGTGGTCAGGACAGGACATACGAGCAGTACTTC. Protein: CAISGQDRTYEQYF.

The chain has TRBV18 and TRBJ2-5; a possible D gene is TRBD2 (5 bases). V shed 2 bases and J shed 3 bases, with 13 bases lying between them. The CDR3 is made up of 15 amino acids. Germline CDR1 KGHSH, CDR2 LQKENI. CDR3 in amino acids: CASSPDSGTKETQYF. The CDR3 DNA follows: TGTGCCAGCTCACCAGATTCGGGAACCAAAGAGACCCAGTACTTC.

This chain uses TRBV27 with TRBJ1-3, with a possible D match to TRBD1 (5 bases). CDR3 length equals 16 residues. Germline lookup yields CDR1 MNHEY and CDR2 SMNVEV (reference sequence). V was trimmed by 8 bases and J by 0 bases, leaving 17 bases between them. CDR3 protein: CASGHRSTRSGNTIYF. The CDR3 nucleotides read TGTGCCAGCGGACACAGGTCCACGCGCTCTGGAAACACCATATATTTT.

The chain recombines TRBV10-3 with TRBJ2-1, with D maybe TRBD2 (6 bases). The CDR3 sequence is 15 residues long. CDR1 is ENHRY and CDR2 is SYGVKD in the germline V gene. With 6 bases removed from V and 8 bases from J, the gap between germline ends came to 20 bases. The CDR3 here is CAISGGRHMVYEQFF. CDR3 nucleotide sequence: TGTGCCATCAGCGGGGGAAGGCATATGGTTTATGAGCAGTTCTTC.